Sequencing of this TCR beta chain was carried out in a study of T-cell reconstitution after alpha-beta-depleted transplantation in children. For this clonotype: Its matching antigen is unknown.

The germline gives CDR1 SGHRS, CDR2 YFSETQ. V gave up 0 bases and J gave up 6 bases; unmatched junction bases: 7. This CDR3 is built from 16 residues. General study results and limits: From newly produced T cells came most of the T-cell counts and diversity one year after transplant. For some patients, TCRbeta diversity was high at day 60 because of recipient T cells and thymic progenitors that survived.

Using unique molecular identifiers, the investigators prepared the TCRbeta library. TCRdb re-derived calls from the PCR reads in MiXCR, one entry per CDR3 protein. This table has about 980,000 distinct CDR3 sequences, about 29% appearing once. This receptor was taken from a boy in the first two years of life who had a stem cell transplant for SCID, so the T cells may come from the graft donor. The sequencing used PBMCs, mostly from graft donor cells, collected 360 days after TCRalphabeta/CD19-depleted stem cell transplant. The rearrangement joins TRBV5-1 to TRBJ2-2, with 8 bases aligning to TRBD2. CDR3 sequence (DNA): TGCGCCAGCAGCTTGGGCAGTAGCGGGGCACCCGGGGAGCTGTTTTTT. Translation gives CASSLGSSGAPGELFF.